This TCR beta chain was found in a study of PD-1 blockade in classical Hodgkin lymphoma. The study's findings and limits: By C4D1 there was a significant rise in CD4+ TCR diversity but not in CD8+ TCR diversity.

The CDR3 runs to 14 residues. Germline values: CDR1 SGHTA, CDR2 FQGNSA. The germline V and J ends were trimmed by 4 bases and 7 bases, with 16 bases remaining between them. TCRdb's copy holds only in-frame clones and misses some; the assay was immunoSEQ multiplex PCR. The table has around 45,000 clones, roughly three quarters seen once. All patients relapsed after autologous stem cell transplantation, and brentuximab vedotin exposure varied. The sample holds a few counts of this clone. No antigen is known for it. The starting material was peripheral blood mononuclear cells (PBMCs), obtained before the second cycle of nivolumab. V is TRBV7-2 and J is TRBJ1-2, with a possible D match to TRBD1 (5 bases). This TCR came from a human donor with classical Hodgkin lymphoma. In DNA form, the CDR3 reads TGTGCCAGCAGCTACGGGACGGATGTCCTTGGCTACACCTTC. Protein: CASSYGTDVLGYTF.